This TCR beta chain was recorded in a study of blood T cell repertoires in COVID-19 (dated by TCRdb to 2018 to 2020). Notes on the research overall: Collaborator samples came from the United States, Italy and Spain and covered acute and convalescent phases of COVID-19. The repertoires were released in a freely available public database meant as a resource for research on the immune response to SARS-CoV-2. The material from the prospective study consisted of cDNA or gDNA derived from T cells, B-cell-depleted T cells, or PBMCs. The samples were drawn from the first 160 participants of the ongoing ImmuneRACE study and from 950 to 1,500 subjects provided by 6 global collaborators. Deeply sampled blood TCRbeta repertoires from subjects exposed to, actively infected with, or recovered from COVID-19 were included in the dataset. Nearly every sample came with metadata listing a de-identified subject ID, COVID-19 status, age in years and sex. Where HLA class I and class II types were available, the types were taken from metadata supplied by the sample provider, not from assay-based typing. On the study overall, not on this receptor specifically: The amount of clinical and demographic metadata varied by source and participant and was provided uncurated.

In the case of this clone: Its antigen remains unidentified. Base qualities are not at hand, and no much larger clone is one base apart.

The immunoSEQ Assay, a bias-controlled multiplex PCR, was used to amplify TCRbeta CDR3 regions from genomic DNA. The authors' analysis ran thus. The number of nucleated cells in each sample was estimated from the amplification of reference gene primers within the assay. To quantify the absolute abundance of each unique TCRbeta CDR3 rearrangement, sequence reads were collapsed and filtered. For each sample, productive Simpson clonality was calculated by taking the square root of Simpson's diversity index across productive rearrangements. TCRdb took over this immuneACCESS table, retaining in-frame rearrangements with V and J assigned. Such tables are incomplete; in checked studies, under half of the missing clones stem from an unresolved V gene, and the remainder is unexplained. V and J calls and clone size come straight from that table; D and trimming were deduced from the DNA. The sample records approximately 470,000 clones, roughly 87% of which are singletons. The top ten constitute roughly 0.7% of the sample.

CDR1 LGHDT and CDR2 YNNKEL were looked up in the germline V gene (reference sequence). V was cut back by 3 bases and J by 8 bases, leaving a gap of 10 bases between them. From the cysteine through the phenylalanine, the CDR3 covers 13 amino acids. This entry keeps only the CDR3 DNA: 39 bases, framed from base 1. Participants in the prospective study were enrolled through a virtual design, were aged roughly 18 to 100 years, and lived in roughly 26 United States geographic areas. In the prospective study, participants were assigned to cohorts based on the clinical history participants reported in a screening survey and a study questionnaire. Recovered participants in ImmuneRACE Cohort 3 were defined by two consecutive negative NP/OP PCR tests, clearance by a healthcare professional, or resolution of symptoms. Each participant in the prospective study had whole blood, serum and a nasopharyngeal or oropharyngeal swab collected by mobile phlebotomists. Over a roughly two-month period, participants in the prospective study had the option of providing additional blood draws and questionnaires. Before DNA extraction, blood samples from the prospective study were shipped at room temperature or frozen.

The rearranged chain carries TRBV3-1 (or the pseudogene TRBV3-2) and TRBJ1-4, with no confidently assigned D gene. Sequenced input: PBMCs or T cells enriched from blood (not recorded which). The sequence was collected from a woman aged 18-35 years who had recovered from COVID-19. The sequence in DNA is TGTGCCAGCAGCCAGCGGGCCACGGAAAAACTGTTTTTT. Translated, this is CASSQRATEKLFF.